This entry lists 20 T cell receptor beta chains sequenced from one sample in a study of blood T cell repertoires in COVID-19. The data were produced by immunoSEQ multiplex PCR, yet TCRdb's version contains in-frame clones alone and is incomplete. The table shows roughly 180,000 clones, with approximately 85% occurring only once. Material for sequencing was peripheral blood. The receptor source for this set is a woman aged 60-75 years with acute or convalescent COVID-19.

This chain connects TRBV19 to TRBJ2-5; possible D gene TRBD1, 6 bases. The CDR3 loop spans 15 amino acids. Germline V gives CDR1 LNHDA, CDR2 SQIVND (reference sequence). V dropped 3 bases and J dropped 1 base, with 12 bases sitting between them. CDR3 coding DNA: TGTGCCAGTAGTATGCTCCAGGACAGCCAAGAGACCCAGTACTTC. It translates to CASSMLQDSQETQYF. The variable domain in full, completed from reference TRBV19 and TRBJ2-5, reads DGGITQSPKYLFRKEGQNVTLSCEQNLNHDAMYWYRQDPGQGLRLIYYSQIVNDFQKGDIAEGYSVSREKKESFPLTVTSAQKNPTAFYLCASSMLQDSQETQYFGPGTRLLVL.

The rearrangement joins TRBV6-2 or TRBV6-3 to TRBJ2-3; D is ambiguous. CDR3 length: 14 residues. Germline V gene lookup returns CDR1 MNHEY and CDR2 SVGEGT. V was trimmed by 6 bases and J by 1 base, leaving 11 bases between them. CDR3 sequence reads: CASSRRGGTDTQYF. CDR3 nucleotide sequence: TGTGCCAGCAGCCGACGAGGCGGCACAGATACGCAGTATTTT.

In its sample, this clone was seen once. The chain links TRBV28 to TRBJ1-2; a possible D gene is TRBD1 (6 bases). V was cut by 5 bases and J by 3 bases, with 7 bases left in between. The CDR3 extends over 12 amino acids. From germline, CDR1 is MDHEN and CDR2 SYDVKM. DNA of the CDR3: TGTGCCAGCAGTGGACAGTACTATGGCTACACCTTC. Amino acids: CASSGQYYGYTF.

The rearrangement joins TRBV6-5 to TRBJ2-1; TRBD1 agrees at 9 bases. The V gene end was trimmed by 4 bases and the J gene end by 8 bases; junction bases not matched to a gene: 9. The germline gives CDR1 MNHEY, CDR2 SVGAGI. This CDR3 has 15 amino acids. The CDR3 coding sequence is TGTGCCAGCAGTTTATCCGAACAGGGGGCTTATGAGCAGTTCTTC. Protein: CASSLSEQGAYEQFF.

V and J are TRBV11-3 and TRBJ2-2; 7 bases map to TRBD2. CDR1 and CDR2 from the germline V gene are SGHNT and YENEEA. The CDR3 totals 15 residues. J lost 6 bases, V lost 3 bases, and 7 bases had no gene match. The CDR3: CASSFLAGASGELFF. DNA for the CDR3: TGTGCCAGCAGCTTTCTGGCGGGAGCTTCCGGGGAGCTGTTTTTT.

The chain carries TRBV9 and TRBJ2-5; 10 bases line up with TRBD2. Germline CDR1 is SGDLS and CDR2 is YYNGEE. The ends lost 4 bases at V and 4 bases at J; junction bases unmatched: 13. This CDR3 comprises 17 residues. In DNA form, the CDR3 reads TGTGCCAGCAGCTCCGTTAGTAGCGGGGGGTGGGGAGAGACCCAGTACTTC. This sequence encodes CASSSVSSGGWGETQYF.

The rearrangement uses TRBV6-5 and TRBJ2-1; D perhaps matches TRBD1 (6 bases). The germline V gene has CDR1 MNHEY and CDR2 SVGAGI. V lost 4 bases and J lost 7, with 20 bases in between. The CDR3 extends over 16 amino acids. CDR3 sequence reads: CASSLDRAGDENEQFF. CDR3 coding DNA: TGTGCCAGCAGTTTAGATCGGGCAGGGGATGAAAATGAGCAGTTCTTC.

In DNA form, the CDR3 reads TGTGCCTGGTACAATCCGGGACTGAGTTACAATGAGCAGTTCTTC. Encoded protein: CAWYNPGLSYNEQFF. The chain joins TRBV30 to TRBJ2-1; possibly TRBD2 for D (6 bases). This CDR3 spans 15 amino acids. CDR1 and CDR2 from the germline V gene are GTSNPN and SVGIG (reference sequence). Trimming left V 5 bases short and J 4 bases short, with 18 bases between.

The chain couples TRBV23-1 to TRBJ2-7; weak D call: TRBD1 (5 bases). TRBV23-1 is marked as an open reading frame, function uncertain. V was trimmed by 10 bases and J by 0 bases, leaving 10 bases between them. This CDR3 is 12 amino acids long. The CDR3 loop is CATGSFSYEQYV. DNA for the CDR3: TGCGCCACAGGGTCCTTCTCCTACGAGCAGTACGTC.

V usage is TRBV7-2 and J usage is TRBJ2-1, with 13 bases aligning to TRBD2. Germline CDR1 is SGHTA and CDR2 is FQGNSA. The CDR3 has 16 amino acids. Trimming took 1 base from V and 6 from J; bases not matched to a gene: 3. The CDR3 protein is CASSLVGLAGVNEQFF. DNA of the CDR3: TGTGCCAGCAGCTTAGTCGGACTAGCGGGAGTCAATGAGCAGTTCTTC.

CDR3 sequence (DNA): TGTGCCTGGAGTGTACCCCTTAGGAGCGGGAGGGGAGGTGAGCAGTTCTTC. It yields the protein CAWSVPLRSGRGGEQFF. This sequence joins TRBV30 and TRBJ2-1, with 10 bases aligning to TRBD2. Germline CDR1 and CDR2: GTSNPN and SVGIG (reference sequence). Unmatched junction bases numbered 14, after V lost 0 bases and J lost 9 bases. The CDR3 length is 17 residues.

The V and J genes are TRBV2 and TRBJ1-1; possible D gene TRBD1, 5 bases. The germline gives CDR1 SNHLY, CDR2 FYNNEI. V was shortened by 2 bases and J by 7 bases, with 8 bases between the two germline ends. The CDR3 is 12 residues long. This CDR3 reads CASSEWGGEAFF. CDR3 in DNA: TGTGCCAGCAGTGAATGGGGGGGTGAAGCTTTCTTT.

The V gene is TRBV19, the J gene TRBJ2-6; 12 bases line up with TRBD2. V gave up 7 bases and J gave up 0 bases; unmatched junction bases: 4. The germline gives CDR1 LNHDA, CDR2 SQIVND (reference sequence). CDR3 length: 17 amino acids. The DNA of the CDR3 is TGTGCCAGTACCAGACTAGCGGGAGACTCTGGGGCCAACGTCCTGACTTTC. It translates to CASTRLAGDSGANVLTF.

The rearrangement links TRBV27 to TRBJ2-1; TRBD1 agrees at 11 bases. CDR3 length equals 14 residues. J was trimmed by 6 bases and V by 3 bases; bases with no gene match: 1. Germline assignment: CDR1 MNHEY and CDR2 SMNVEV (reference sequence). Written as DNA, the CDR3 is TGTGCCAGCAGTTTGGGGACAGGGGGCAATGAGCAGTTCTTC. This encodes CASSLGTGGNEQFF.

The J gene is TRBJ1-2, the V gene TRBV5-1, with 7 bases that match TRBD1. In germline, CDR1 is SGHRS, CDR2 YFSETQ. J gave up 4 bases and V 2 bases, and 8 bases lay outside the gene matches. This CDR3 comprises 15 residues. The CDR3 is CASSLDRADGYGYTF. The DNA for the CDR3 is TGCGCCAGCAGCTTAGACAGGGCAGACGGCTATGGCTACACCTTC.

The V call is TRBV5-1, the J call TRBJ2-5; TRBD1 aligns across 9 bases. The CDR3 has 14 amino acids. Germline V CDR1 and CDR2: SGHRS, YFSETQ. V shed 2 bases and J 3 bases; nucleotides not matched to a gene: 2. Here the CDR3 reads CASSLGTGKETQYF. The DNA of the CDR3 is TGCGCCAGCAGCTTAGGGACAGGGAAAGAGACCCAGTACTTC.

The rearrangement joins TRBV5-1 to TRBJ2-1, with a tentative D call TRBD1 (5 bases). The V gene lost 1 base and the J gene lost 8 bases, with 10 bases spanning the gap. The CDR3 is 13 residues long. Germline CDR1 SGHRS, CDR2 YFSETQ. CDR3 protein: CASSLRQLYEQFF. In DNA form, the CDR3 reads TGCGCCAGCAGCTTGCGACAGCTTTATGAGCAGTTCTTC.

V gene TRBV5-6 combines with J gene TRBJ2-1; 10 positions agree with TRBD2. V lost 1 base and J lost 5; bases outside the gene matches: 12. CDR3 length equals 18 residues. The germline V gene encodes CDR1 SGHDT and CDR2 YYEEEE. The CDR3 loop reads CASSLLTSGAWWDNEQFF. Written as DNA, the CDR3 is TGTGCCAGCAGCTTGTTAACTAGCGGGGCGTGGTGGGACAATGAGCAGTTCTTC.

The chain uses TRBV28 and TRBJ2-1; D ambiguous. Germline loops: CDR1 MDHEN, CDR2 SYDVKM. Between the trimmed V and J ends, which lost 10 bases and 4 bases, there was a span of 5 bases. This CDR3 region has 10 residues. CDR3 bases: TGTGCCACCGGTTACAATGAGCAGTTCTTC. This translates into CATGYNEQFF.

The rearrangement uses TRBV28 and TRBJ2-3; D might be TRBD1 (5 bases). The CDR3 contains 12 residues. Trimming removed 3 bases at V and 11 bases at J, with 12 bases between. Germline lookup yields CDR1 MDHEN and CDR2 SYDVKM. In DNA form, the CDR3 reads TGTGCCAGCAGTTTGGGGAAGCAGGGGCAGTATTTT. Translated, it gives CASSLGKQGQYF.